The clone carrying this T cell receptor (beta chain) was seen many times. The sample originates from a study of spatial heterogeneity in lung cancer. Across the study: Alpha-chain sequences were detected in numbers that were consistently lower than beta-chain sequences.

The CDR3 has 14 residues. The germline CDR1 and CDR2 sequences are DFQATT and SNEGSKA (reference sequence). The junction had 7 bases not matched to a gene; V was cut back by 4 bases and J by 5 bases. Each TCR cDNA molecule bore a unique molecular identifier. A single record per CDR3 protein comes from TCRdb applying MiXCR to the 5' RACE reads. The sample consists of 45,000 to 65,000 distinct CDR3 sequences, around 7.7% of them appearing once. The sample's time point: blood at routine non-recurrence follow-up after resection. The sequenced material consisted of unsorted whole RNA from tumor, nontumor lung or frozen PBMC.

Here the sequenced sample was PBMCs, taken at follow-up. The gene calls are TRBV20-1 and TRBJ2-2, with 7 positions matching TRBD2. This receptor was identified in a female donor with early-stage non-small cell lung cancer. CDR3 protein: CSATPGGLTGELFF. The DNA of the CDR3 is TGCAGTGCTACCCCGGGGGGATTAACCGGGGAGCTGTTTTTT.